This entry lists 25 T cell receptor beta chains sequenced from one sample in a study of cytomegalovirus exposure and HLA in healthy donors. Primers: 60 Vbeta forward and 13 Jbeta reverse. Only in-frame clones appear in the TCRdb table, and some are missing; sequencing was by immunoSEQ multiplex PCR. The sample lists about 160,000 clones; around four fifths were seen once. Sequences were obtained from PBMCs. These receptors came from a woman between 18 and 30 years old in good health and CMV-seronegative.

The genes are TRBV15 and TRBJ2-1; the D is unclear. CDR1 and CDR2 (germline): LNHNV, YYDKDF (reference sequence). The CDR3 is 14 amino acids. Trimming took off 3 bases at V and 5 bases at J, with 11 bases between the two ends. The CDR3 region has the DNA TGTGCCACCAGCAGGAGCACCCCACACAATGAGCAGTTCTTC. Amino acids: CATSRSTPHNEQFF.

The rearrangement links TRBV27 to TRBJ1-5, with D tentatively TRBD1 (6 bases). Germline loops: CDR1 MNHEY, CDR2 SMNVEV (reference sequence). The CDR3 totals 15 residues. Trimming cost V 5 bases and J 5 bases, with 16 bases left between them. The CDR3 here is CASSHGTKGHQPQHF. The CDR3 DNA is TGTGCCAGCAGTCACGGGACAAAGGGACATCAGCCCCAGCATTTT.

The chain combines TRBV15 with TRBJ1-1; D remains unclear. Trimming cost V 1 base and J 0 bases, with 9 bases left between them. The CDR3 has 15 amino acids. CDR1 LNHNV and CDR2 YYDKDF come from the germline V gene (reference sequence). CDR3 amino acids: CATSRGGEMNTEAFF. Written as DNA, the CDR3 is TGTGCCACCAGCAGAGGGGGAGAGATGAACACTGAAGCTTTCTTT.

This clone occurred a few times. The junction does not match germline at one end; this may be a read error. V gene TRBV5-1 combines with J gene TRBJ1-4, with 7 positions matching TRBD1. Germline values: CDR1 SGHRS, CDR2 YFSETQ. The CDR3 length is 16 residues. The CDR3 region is CASRLGDSPTNEKLFF. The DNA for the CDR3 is TGCGCCAGCAGATTGGGGGACAGTCCAACTAATGAAAAACTGTTTTTT.

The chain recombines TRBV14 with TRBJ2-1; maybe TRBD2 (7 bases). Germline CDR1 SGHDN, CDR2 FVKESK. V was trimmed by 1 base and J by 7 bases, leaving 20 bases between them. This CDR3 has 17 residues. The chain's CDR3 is CASSQAPGAGDGNEQFF. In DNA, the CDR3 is TGTGCCAGCAGCCAAGCCCCGGGGGCGGGAGATGGGAATGAGCAGTTCTTC.

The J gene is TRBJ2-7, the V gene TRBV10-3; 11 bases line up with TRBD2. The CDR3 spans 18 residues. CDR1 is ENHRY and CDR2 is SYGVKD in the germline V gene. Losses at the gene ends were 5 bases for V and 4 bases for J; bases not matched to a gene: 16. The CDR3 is CAISRTVLLAGGSYEQYF. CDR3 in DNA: TGTGCCATCAGTCGGACGGTTCTGCTAGCGGGAGGATCATACGAGCAGTACTTC.

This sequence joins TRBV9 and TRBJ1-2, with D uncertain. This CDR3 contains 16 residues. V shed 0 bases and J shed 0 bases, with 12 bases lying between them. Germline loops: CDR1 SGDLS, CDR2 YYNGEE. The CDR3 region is CASSVAARGANYGYTF. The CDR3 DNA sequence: TGTGCCAGCAGCGTAGCCGCTCGGGGAGCTAACTATGGCTACACCTTC.

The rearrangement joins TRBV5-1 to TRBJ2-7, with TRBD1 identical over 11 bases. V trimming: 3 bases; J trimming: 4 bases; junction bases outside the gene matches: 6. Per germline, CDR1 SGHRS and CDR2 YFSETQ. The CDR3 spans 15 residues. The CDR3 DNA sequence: TGCGCCAGCAGCTCCGGACAGGGGGCTCTTTACGAGCAGTACTTC. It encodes CASSSGQGALYEQYF.

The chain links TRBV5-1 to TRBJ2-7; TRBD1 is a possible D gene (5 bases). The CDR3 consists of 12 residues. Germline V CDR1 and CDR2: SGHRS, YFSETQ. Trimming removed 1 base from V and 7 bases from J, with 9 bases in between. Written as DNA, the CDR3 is TGCGCCAGCAGCTTGCAGGGCGATGAGCAGTACTTC. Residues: CASSLQGDEQYF.

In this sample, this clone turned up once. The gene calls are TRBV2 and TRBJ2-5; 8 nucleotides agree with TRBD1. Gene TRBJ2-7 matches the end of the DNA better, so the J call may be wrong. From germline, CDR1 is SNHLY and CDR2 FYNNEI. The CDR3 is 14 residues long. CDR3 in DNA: TGTGCCAGCAGGGTGGGACAGGAGGCCTACGAGCAGTACTTC. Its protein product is CASRVGQEAYEQYF.

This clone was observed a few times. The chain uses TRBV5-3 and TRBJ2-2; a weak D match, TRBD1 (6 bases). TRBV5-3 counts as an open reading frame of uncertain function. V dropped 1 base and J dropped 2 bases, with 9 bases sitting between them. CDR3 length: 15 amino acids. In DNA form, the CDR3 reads TGTGCCAGAAGCTTGAACGGGACAAACACCGGGGAGCTGTTTTTT. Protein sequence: CARSLNGTNTGELFF.

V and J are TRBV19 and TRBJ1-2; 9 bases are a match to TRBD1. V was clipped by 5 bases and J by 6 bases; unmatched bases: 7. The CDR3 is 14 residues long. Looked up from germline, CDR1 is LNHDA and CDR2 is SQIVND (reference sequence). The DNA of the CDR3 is TGTGCCAGTAGTCTGGACAGGGGTATGAATGGCTACACCTTC. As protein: CASSLDRGMNGYTF.

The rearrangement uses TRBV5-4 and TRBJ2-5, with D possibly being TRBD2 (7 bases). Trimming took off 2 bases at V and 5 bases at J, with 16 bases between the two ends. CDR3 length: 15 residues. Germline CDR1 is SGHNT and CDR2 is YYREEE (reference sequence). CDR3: CASSFARGGGETQYF. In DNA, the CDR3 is TGTGCCAGCAGCTTCGCCAGGGGAGGGGGGGAGACCCAGTACTTC.

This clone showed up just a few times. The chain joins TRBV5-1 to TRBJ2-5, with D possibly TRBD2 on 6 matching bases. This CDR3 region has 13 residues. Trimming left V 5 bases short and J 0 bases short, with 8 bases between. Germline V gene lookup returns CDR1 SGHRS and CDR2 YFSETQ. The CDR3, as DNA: TGCGCCAGCAGGGAGGGAAACCAAGAGACCCAGTACTTC. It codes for CASREGNQETQYF.

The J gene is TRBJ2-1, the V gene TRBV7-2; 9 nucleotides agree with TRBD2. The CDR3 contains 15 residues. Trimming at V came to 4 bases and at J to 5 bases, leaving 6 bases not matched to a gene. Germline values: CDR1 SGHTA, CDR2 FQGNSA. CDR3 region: CASSYTSGPHNEQFF. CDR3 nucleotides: TGTGCCAGCAGCTATACTAGCGGGCCACACAATGAGCAGTTCTTC.

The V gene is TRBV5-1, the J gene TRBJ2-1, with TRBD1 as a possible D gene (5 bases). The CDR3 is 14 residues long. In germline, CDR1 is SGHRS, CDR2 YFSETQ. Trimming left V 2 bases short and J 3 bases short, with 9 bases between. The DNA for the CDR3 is TGCGCCAGCAGCTTTTATCAGGGCTACAATGAGCAGTTCTTC. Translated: CASSFYQGYNEQFF. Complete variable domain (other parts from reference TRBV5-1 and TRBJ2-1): KAGVTQTPRYLIKTRGQQVTLSCSPISGHRSVSWYQQTPGQGLQFLFEYFSETQRNKGNFPGRFSGRQFSNSRSEMNVSTLELGDSALYLCASSFYQGYNEQFFGPGTRLTVL.

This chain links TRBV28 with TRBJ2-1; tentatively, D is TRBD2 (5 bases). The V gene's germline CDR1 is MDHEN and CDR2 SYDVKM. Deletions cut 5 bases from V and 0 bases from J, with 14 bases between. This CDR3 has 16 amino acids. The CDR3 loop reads CASSPGFGPSYNEQFF. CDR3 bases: TGTGCCAGCAGTCCGGGGTTCGGCCCCTCCTACAATGAGCAGTTCTTC.

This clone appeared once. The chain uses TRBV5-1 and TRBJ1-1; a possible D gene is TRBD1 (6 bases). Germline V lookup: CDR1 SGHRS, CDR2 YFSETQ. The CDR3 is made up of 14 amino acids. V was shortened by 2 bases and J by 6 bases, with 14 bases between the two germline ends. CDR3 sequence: CASSFIGGWAEAFF. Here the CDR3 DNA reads TGCGCCAGCAGCTTTATAGGGGGTTGGGCTGAAGCTTTCTTT.

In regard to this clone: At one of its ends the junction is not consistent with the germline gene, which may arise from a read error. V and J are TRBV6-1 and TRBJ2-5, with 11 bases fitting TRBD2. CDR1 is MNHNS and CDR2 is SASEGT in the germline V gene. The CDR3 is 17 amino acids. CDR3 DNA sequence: TGTGCCACCAGTGAAGTGCGTAGCGGGAGGGGCTACGGGACCCAGTACTTC. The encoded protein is CATSEVRSGRGYGTQYF.

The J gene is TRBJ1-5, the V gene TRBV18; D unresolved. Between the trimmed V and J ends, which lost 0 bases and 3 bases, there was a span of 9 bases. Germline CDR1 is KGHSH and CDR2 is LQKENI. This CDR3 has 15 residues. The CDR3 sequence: CASSPPPGYNQPQHF. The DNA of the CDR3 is TGTGCCAGCTCACCACCCCCGGGGTACAATCAGCCCCAGCATTTT.

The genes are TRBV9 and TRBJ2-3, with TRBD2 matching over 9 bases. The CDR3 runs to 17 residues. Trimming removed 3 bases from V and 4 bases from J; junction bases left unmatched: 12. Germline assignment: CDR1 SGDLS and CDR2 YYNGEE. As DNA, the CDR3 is TGTGCCAGCAGCGGGGTGGTTGGGACTAGCTCTTCAGATACGCAGTATTTT. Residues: CASSGVVGTSSSDTQYF.

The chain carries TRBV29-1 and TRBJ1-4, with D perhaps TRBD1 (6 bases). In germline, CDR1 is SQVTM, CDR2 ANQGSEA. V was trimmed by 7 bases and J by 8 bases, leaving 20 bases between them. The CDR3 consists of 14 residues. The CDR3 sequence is CSASVGGAREKLFF. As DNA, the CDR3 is TGCAGCGCTTCGGTTGGGGGGGCAAGGGAAAAACTGTTTTTT.

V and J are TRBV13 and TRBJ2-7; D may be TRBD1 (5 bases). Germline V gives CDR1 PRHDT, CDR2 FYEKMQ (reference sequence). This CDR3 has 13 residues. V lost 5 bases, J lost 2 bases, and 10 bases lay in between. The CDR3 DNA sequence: TGTGCCAGCAGCCTCGACAGCGCCTACGAGCAGTACTTC. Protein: CASSLDSAYEQYF. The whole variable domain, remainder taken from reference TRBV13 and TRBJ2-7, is AAGVIQSPRHLIKEKRETATLKCYPIPRHDTVYWYQQGPGQDPQFLISFYEKMQSDKGSIPDRFSAQQFSDYHSELNMSSLELGDSALYFCASSLDSAYEQYFGPGTRLTVT.

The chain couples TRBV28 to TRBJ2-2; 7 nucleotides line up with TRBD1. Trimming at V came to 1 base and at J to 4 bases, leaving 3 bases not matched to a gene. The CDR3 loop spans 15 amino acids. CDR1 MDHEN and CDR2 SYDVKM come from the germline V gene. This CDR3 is CASSLSPGGTGELFF. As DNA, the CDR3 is TGTGCCAGCAGTTTATCTCCAGGGGGCACCGGGGAGCTGTTTTTT.

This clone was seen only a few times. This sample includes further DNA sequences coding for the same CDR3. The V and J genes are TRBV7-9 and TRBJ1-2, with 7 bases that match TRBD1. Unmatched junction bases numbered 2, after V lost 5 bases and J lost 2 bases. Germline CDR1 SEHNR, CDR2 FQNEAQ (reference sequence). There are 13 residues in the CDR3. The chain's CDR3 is CASSLGQNYGYTF. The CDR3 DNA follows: TGTGCCAGCAGCCTGGGACAGAACTATGGCTACACCTTC.